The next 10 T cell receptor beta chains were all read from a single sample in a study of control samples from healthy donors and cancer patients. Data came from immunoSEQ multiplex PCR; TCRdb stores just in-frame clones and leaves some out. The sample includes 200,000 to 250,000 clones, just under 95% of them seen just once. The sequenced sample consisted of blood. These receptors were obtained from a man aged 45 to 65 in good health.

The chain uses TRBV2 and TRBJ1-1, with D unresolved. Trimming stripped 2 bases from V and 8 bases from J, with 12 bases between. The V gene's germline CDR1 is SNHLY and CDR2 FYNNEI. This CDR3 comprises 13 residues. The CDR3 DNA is TGTGCCAGCAGTGAACAAGGTACCATAGAAGCTTTCTTT. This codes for CASSEQGTIEAFF.

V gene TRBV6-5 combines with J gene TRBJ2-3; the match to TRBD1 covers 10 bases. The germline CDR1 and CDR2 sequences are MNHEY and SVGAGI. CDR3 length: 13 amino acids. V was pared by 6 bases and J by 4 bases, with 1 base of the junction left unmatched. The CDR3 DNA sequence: TGTGCCAGCAGGGGGACAGGGGCAGATACGCAGTATTTT. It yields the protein CASRGTGADTQYF.

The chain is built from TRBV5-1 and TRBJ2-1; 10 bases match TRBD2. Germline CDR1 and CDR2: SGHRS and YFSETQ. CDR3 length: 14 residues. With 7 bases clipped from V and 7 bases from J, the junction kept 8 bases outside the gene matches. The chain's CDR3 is CASGAGLALNEQFF. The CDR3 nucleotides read TGCGCCAGCGGGGCGGGACTAGCGCTGAATGAGCAGTTCTTC.

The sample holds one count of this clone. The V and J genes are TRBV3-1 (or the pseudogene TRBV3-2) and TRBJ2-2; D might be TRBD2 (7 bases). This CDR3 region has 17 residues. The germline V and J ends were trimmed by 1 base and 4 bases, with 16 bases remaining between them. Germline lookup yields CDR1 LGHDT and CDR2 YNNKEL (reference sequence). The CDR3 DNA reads TGTGCCAGCAGCCAAGGGTATTTGGGGGGGCCCACCGGGGAGCTGTTTTTT. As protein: CASSQGYLGGPTGELFF.

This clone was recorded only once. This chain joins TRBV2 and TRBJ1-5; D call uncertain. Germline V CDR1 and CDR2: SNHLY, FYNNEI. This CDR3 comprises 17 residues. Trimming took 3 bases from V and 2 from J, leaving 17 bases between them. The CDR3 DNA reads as TGTGCCAGCAGTGATAGGTGGAGCGGCAGCCGCAATCAGCCCCAGCATTTT. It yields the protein CASSDRWSGSRNQPQHF. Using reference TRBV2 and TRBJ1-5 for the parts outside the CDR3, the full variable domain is EPEVTQTPSHQVTQMGQEVILRCVPISNHLYFYWYRQILGQKVEFLVSFYNNEISEKSEIFDDQFSVERPDGSNFTLKIRSTKLEDSAMYFCASSDRWSGSRNQPQHFGDGTRLSIL.

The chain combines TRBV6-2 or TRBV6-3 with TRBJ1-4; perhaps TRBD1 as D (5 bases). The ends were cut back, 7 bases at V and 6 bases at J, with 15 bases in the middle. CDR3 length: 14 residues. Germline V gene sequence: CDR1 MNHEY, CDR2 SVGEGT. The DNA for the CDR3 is TGTGCCAGCACCCCGGGGGGGGGAGATGAAAAACTGTTTTTT. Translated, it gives CASTPGGGDEKLFF.

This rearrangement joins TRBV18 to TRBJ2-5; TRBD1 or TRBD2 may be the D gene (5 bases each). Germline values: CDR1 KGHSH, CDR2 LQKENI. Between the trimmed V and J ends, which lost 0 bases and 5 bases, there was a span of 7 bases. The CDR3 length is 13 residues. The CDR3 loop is CASSPPGEETQYF. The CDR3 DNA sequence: TGTGCCAGCTCACCACCGGGGGAGGAGACCCAGTACTTC.

CDR3 sequence reads: CASSYSGQSTNSPLHF. Written as DNA, the CDR3 is TGTGCCAGCAGTTACTCCGGACAGAGCACAAATTCACCCCTCCACTTT. This sequence joins TRBV6-5 and TRBJ1-6, with D perhaps TRBD1 (6 bases). Germline CDR1 and CDR2: MNHEY and SVGAGI. Trimming left V 0 bases short and J 7 bases short, with 13 bases between. The CDR3 loop spans 16 amino acids.

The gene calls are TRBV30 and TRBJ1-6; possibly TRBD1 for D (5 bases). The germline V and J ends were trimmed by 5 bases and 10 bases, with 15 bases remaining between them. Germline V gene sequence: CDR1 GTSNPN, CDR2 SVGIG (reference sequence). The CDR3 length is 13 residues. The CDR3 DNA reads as TGTGCCTGGCGAGGCAGGGAGCGATCACCCCTCCACTTT. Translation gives CAWRGRERSPLHF.

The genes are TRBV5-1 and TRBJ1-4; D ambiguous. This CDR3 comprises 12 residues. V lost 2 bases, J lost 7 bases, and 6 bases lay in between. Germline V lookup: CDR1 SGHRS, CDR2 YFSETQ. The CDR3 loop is CASSFSSEKLFF. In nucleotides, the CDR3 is TGCGCCAGCAGCTTTTCGAGTGAAAAACTGTTTTTT.